This T cell receptor beta chain was profiled in a study of T cell responses to AZD1222 COVID-19 vaccine. To note about this clone: Its antigen is not identified.

Study outcomes and limitations: Increases in Spike-specific TCR breadth and depth were seen after two AZD1222 doses. Seropositive status at baseline applied to only five to seven AZD1222 recipients.

Some clones are missing from TCRdb's copy, which holds only in-frame ones; the method was immunoSEQ multiplex PCR. The table includes approximately 67,000 clones, roughly 87% detected once. Germline V gene data show CDR1 as ENHRY and CDR2 as SYGVKD. The CDR3 extends over 13 amino acids. Trimming cost V 1 base and J 4 bases, with 4 bases left between them. The rearrangement links TRBV10-3 to TRBJ2-2; D gene unclear. The sequencing used peripheral blood, collected 28 days after the second AZD1222 dose. This TCR came from an adult who received the AZD1222 COVID-19 vaccine. The DNA for the CDR3 is TGTGCCATCAGTGAGTTAATCACCGGGGAGCTGTTTTTT. Translated, it gives CAISELITGELFF.